This TCR beta chain was observed in a study of spatial heterogeneity in lung cancer. Regarding the study as a whole: The number of expanded tumor alpha and beta chains correlated with mutation number.

MiXCR, run by TCRdb on the 5' RACE reads, gives a single entry per CDR3 protein. The repertoire has 14,000 or so distinct CDR3 sequences, around 4.7% of them found once; the top ten carry about 18%. V was clipped by 4 bases and J by 2 bases; unmatched bases: 8. The CDR3 is made up of 16 amino acids. The V gene's germline CDR1 is SGHTA and CDR2 FQGNSA. A remark on this clonotype: Its antigen is undetermined. The library was designed around alpha chains, so this beta chain is a stray read whose abundance carries little weight.

Time point reported: sample taken at primary tumor resection. The donors, about 78 patients with untreated early-stage non-small cell lung cancer, provided the samples. Unsorted samples of tumor, nontumor lung or frozen PBMC had their whole RNA sequenced. The origin of this receptor is a female donor with early-stage non-small cell lung cancer. V and J are TRBV7-2 and TRBJ2-3; TRBD1 agrees at 8 bases. Source: lung tumor tissue, taken at surgery. CDR3 region: CASSWRTGFSTDTQYF. The CDR3 nucleotides are TGTGCCAGCAGCTGGCGGACAGGGTTTTCCACAGATACGCAGTATTTT. The full variable domain, with the rest looked up from reference TRBV7-2 and TRBJ2-3, is GAGVSQSPSNKVTEKGKDVELRCDPISGHTALYWYRQSLGQGLEFLIYFQGNSAPDKSGLPSDRFSAERTGGSVSTLTIQRTQQEDSAVYLCASSWRTGFSTDTQYFGPGTRLTVL.